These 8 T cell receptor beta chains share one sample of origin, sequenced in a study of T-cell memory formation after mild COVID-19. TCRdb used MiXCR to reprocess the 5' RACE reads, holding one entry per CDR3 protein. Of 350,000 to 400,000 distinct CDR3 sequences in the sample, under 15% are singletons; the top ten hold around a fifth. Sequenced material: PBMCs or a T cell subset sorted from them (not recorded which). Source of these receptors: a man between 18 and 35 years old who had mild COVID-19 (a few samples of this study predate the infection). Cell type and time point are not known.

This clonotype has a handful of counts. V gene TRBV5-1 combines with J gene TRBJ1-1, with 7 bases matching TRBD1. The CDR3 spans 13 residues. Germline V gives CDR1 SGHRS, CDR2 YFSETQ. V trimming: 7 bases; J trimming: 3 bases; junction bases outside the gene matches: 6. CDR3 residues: CASSRGWDTEAFF. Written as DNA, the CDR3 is TGCGCCAGCTCCAGGGGGTGGGACACTGAAGCTTTCTTT. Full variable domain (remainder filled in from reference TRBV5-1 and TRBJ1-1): KAGVTQTPRYLIKTRGQQVTLSCSPISGHRSVSWYQQTPGQGLQFLFEYFSETQRNKGNFPGRFSGRQFSNSRSEMNVSTLELGDSALYLCASSRGWDTEAFFGQGTRLTVV.

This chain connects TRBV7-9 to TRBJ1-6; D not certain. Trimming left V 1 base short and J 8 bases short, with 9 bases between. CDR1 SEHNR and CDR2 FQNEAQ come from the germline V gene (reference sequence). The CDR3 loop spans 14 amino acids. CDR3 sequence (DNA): TGTGCCAGCAGCTTAGGTTGGCCTGATTCACCCCTCCACTTT. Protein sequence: CASSLGWPDSPLHF.

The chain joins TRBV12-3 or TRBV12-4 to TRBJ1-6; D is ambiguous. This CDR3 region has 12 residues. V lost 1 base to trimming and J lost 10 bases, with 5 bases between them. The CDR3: CASSLVPSPLHF. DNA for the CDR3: TGTGCCAGCAGTTTAGTTCCCTCACCCCTCCACTTT.

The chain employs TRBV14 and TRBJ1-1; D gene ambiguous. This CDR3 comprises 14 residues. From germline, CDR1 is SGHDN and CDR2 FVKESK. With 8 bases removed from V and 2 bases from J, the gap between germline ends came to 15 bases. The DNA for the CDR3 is TGTGCCAGCGCCACAAGGAGGTCAAACACTGAAGCTTTCTTT. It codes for CASATRRSNTEAFF. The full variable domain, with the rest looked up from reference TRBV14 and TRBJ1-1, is EAGVTQFPSHSVIEKGQTVTLRCDPISGHDNLYWYRRVMGKEIKFLLHFVKESKQDESGMPNNRFLAERTGGTYSTLKVQPAELEDSGVYFCASATRRSNTEAFFGQGTRLTVV.

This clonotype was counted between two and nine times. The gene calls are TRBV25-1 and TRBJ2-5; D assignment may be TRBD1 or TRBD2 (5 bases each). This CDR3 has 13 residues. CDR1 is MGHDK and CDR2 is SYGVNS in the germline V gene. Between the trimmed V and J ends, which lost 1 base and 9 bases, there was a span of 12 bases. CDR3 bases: TGTGCCAGCAGTGAATCGGGGCCCACGGCCCAGTACTTC. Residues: CASSESGPTAQYF.

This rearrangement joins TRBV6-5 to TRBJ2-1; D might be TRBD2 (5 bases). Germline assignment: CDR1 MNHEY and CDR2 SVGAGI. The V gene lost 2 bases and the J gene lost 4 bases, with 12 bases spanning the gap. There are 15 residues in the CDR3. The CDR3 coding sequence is TGTGCCAGCAGTTACCTTATAGGGAGTTACAATGAGCAGTTCTTC. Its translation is CASSYLIGSYNEQFF.

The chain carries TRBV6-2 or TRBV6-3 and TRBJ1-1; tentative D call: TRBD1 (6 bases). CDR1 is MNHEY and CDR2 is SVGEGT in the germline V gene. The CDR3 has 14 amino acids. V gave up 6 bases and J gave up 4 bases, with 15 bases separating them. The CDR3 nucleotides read TGTGCCAGCAGAACCTCGACAGGCGGCACTGAAGCTTTCTTT. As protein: CASRTSTGGTEAFF.

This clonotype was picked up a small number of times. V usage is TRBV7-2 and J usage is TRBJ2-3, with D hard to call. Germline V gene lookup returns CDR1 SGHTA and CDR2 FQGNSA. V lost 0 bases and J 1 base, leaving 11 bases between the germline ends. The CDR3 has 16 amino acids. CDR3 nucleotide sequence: TGTGCCAGCAGCTTAGCGAACTGGGATCGCACAGATACGCAGTATTTT. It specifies CASSLANWDRTDTQYF.